The 16 T cell receptor beta chains listed next were all sequenced from one sample in a study of cytomegalovirus exposure and HLA in healthy donors. Researchers ran the PCR with 60 Vbeta and 13 Jbeta primers. Clones were read by immunoSEQ multiplex PCR, and TCRdb kept only the in-frame ones, dropping some. Of about 200,000 clones listed, more than 75% are singletons. The sequenced sample was PBMCs. These TCRs come from a woman between 50 and 59 years old in good health and CMV-seropositive.

This sequence joins TRBV13 and TRBJ2-3; D gene ambiguous. Trimming removed 1 base at V and 6 bases at J, with 8 bases between. CDR1 and CDR2 from the germline V gene are PRHDT and FYEKMQ (reference sequence). The CDR3 totals 13 residues. The DNA of the CDR3 is TGTGCCAGCAGCTTAGTCTCGTCTGATACGCAGTATTTT. Its translation: CASSLVSSDTQYF. Full variable domain (outside the CDR3, taken from reference TRBV13 and TRBJ2-3): AAGVIQSPRHLIKEKRETATLKCYPIPRHDTVYWYQQGPGQDPQFLISFYEKMQSDKGSIPDRFSAQQFSDYHSELNMSSLELGDSALYFCASSLVSSDTQYFGPGTRLTVL.

The chain joins TRBV6-1 to TRBJ2-7, with 8 bases lining up with TRBD2. Germline values: CDR1 MNHNS, CDR2 SASEGT. V shed 6 bases, J shed 1 base, and the junction held 8 bases outside the gene matches. This CDR3 region has 15 residues. CDR3 DNA: TGTGCCAGCAGACGCCTGGCGGGAGGTTCCTACGAGCAGTACTTC. Encoded protein: CASRRLAGGSYEQYF.

The chain joins TRBV5-1 to TRBJ1-2; no clear D gene. Trimming took off 0 bases at V and 4 bases at J, with 13 bases between the two ends. The CDR3 is made up of 15 amino acids. CDR1 and CDR2 from the germline V gene are SGHRS and YFSETQ. CDR3 nucleotides: TGCGCCAGCAGCTTGGTGGCCGAGCGGTCCTATGGCTACACCTTC. Its translation: CASSLVAERSYGYTF.

The rearrangement uses TRBV5-5 and TRBJ2-3, with D uncertain. V was shortened by 4 bases and J by 6 bases, with 18 bases between the two germline ends. The germline V gene has CDR1 SGHKS and CDR2 YYEKEE (reference sequence). This CDR3 comprises 15 residues. CDR3 region: CASSPNPRLGDTQYF. Written as DNA, the CDR3 is TGTGCCAGCAGCCCCAACCCCCGACTTGGGGATACGCAGTATTTT.

This clone was observed a handful of times. The rearrangement joins TRBV15 to TRBJ2-7, with a possible D match to TRBD2 (6 bases). CDR3 length equals 13 residues. Between the trimmed V and J ends, which lost 5 bases and 6 bases, there was a span of 14 bases. Looked up from germline, CDR1 is LNHNV and CDR2 is YYDKDF (reference sequence). CDR3 nucleotides: TGTGCCACCAGCCCCGGGCCTAGCGCCGAGCAGTACTTC. It codes for CATSPGPSAEQYF.

The V and J genes are TRBV9 and TRBJ1-6; no clear D. The V end was cut by 1 base, the J end by 7 bases, with 6 bases between. The CDR3 spans 13 residues. Per germline, CDR1 SGDLS and CDR2 YYNGEE. CDR3 loop: CASSVLANSPLHF. In DNA form, the CDR3 reads TGTGCCAGCAGCGTACTTGCGAATTCACCCCTCCACTTT.

The chain has TRBV5-1 and TRBJ1-1; the match to TRBD1 covers 7 bases. CDR3 length: 18 amino acids. The junction had 12 bases not matched to a gene; V was cut back by 1 base and J by 0 bases. Germline CDR1 SGHRS, CDR2 YFSETQ. CDR3 residues: CASSLSGGGRPMNTEAFF. DNA for the CDR3: TGCGCCAGCAGCTTGTCGGGAGGGGGCCGCCCTATGAACACTGAAGCTTTCTTT.

The count of this clone is one. As DNA, the CDR3 is TGTGCCAGCAGACGACAGGGGGGAAACGAGCAGTACTTC. Translation gives CASRRQGGNEQYF. This rearrangement joins TRBV9 to TRBJ2-7; TRBD1 matches at 9 bases. The J segment lost 5 bases and the V segment lost 5 bases, leaving 5 bases of the junction unmatched. This CDR3 has 13 amino acids. CDR1 SGDLS and CDR2 YYNGEE come from the germline V gene. Full variable domain (remainder filled in from reference TRBV9 and TRBJ2-7): DSGVTQTPKHLITATGQRVTLRCSPRSGDLSVYWYQQSLDQGLQFLIQYYNGEERAKGNILERFSAQQFPDLHSELNLSSLELGDSALYFCASRRQGGNEQYFGPGTRLTVT.

The J gene is TRBJ2-3, the V gene TRBV30; 7 bases are a match to TRBD2. The ends lost 7 bases at V and 2 bases at J; junction bases unmatched: 12. This CDR3 has 15 residues. The V gene's germline CDR1 is GTSNPN and CDR2 SVGIG (reference sequence). The CDR3 DNA reads as TGTGCCTACACCTGGGCGGGAGCATACACAGATACGCAGTATTTT. This codes for CAYTWAGAYTDTQYF.

The chain is built from TRBV6-1 and TRBJ1-1, with 8 bases aligning to TRBD1. The CDR3 extends over 13 amino acids. Germline V gives CDR1 MNHNS, CDR2 SASEGT. The V segment lost 5 bases and the J segment 5 bases; nucleotides outside the gene matches: 4. This chain's CDR3 is CASSFDRGTEAFF. Written as DNA, the CDR3 is TGTGCCAGCAGTTTTGACAGGGGAACTGAAGCTTTCTTT.

This chain joins TRBV18 and TRBJ2-6; D possibly corresponds to TRBD1 (5 bases). This CDR3 spans 17 amino acids. Germline values: CDR1 KGHSH, CDR2 LQKENI. V lost 3 bases to trimming and J lost 9 bases, with 21 bases between them. The CDR3 loop reads CASSPFPSTVSGNVLTF. CDR3 sequence (DNA): TGTGCCAGCTCACCCTTCCCCTCGACAGTATCGGGCAACGTCCTGACTTTC.

This chain connects TRBV4-1 to TRBJ1-5, with D hard to call. Germline V gene sequence: CDR1 MGHRA, CDR2 YSYEKL. Trimming left V 0 bases short and J 5 bases short, with 8 bases between. The length of the CDR3 is 14 residues. The chain's CDR3 is CASSQDRGYQPQHF. CDR3 nucleotide sequence: TGCGCCAGCAGCCAAGATCGGGGTTATCAGCCCCAGCATTTT.

On this clone: It differs at one base from a far larger clone, so likely a read error. J is TRBJ2-7 and V is TRBV7-3, with D unclear. The CDR3 consists of 16 residues. CDR1 is SGHTA and CDR2 is FQGTGA in the germline V gene. Trimming stripped 2 bases from V and 2 bases from J, with 16 bases between. DNA for the CDR3: TGTGCCAGCAGCTTAGAATTCGACATTCGTCCCTACGAGCAGTACTTC. This sequence encodes CASSLEFDIRPYEQYF.

This clone was recorded a few times. V is TRBV7-2 and J is TRBJ1-5; a possible D gene is TRBD1 (6 bases). Trimming removed 5 bases at V and 3 bases at J, with 17 bases between. CDR1 is SGHTA and CDR2 is FQGNSA in the germline V gene. This CDR3 comprises 16 residues. The CDR3, as DNA: TGTGCCAGCAGCCAGACTGCGGACAGACTCAATCAGCCCCAGCATTTT. It codes for CASSQTADRLNQPQHF. Full variable domain (missing parts from reference TRBV7-2 and TRBJ1-5): GAGVSQSPSNKVTEKGKDVELRCDPISGHTALYWYRQSLGQGLEFLIYFQGNSAPDKSGLPSDRFSAERTGGSVSTLTIQRTQQEDSAVYLCASSQTADRLNQPQHFGDGTRLSIL.

Note on this clone: The same CDR3 is also encoded by other DNA sequences in this sample. V is TRBV27 and J is TRBJ2-3; D not certain. CDR3 length equals 15 residues. The V and J ends lost 3 bases and 1 base respectively, with 11 bases between them. Germline V gene sequence: CDR1 MNHEY, CDR2 SMNVEV (reference sequence). The CDR3 sequence is CASSFPSQGTDTQYF. CDR3 in DNA: TGTGCCAGCAGTTTCCCCTCACAAGGCACAGATACGCAGTATTTT.

This chain joins TRBV5-3 and TRBJ1-5, with D maybe TRBD1 (5 bases). TRBV5-3 is assigned to the ORF class and has an uncertain function. The CDR3 totals 14 residues. The ends were cut back, 3 bases at V and 3 bases at J, with 10 bases in the middle. Here the CDR3 DNA reads TGTGCCAGAAGCTCCGACAGCGTCAATCAGCCCCAGCATTTT. It is translated as CARSSDSVNQPQHF.